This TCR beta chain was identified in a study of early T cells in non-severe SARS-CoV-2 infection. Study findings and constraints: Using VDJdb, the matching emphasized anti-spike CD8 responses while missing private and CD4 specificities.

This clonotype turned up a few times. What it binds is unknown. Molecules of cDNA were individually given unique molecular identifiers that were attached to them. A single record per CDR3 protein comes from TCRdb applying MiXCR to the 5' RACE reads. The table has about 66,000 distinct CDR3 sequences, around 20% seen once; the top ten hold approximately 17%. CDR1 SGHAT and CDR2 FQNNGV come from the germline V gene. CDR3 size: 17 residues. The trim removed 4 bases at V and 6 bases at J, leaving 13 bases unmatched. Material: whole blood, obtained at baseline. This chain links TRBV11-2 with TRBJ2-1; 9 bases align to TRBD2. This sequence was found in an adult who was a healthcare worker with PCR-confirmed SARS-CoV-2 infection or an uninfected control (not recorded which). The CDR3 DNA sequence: TGTGCCAGCAGCTATAGGCACTTAGGCGGGGGGGGCAATGAGCAGTTCTTC. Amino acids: CASSYRHLGGGGNEQFF. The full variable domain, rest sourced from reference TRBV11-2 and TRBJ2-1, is EAGVAQSPRYKIIEKRQSVAFWCNPISGHATLYWYQQILGQGPKLLIQFQNNGVVDDSQLPKDRFSAERLKGVDSTLKIQPAKLEDSAVYLCASSYRHLGGGGNEQFFGPGTRLTVL.